Given below is one T cell receptor beta chain in context. This sample is part of a study of human T cells and chemical hapten exposure. Study-level information: While the approximately 24-week study was under way, patients received diphenylcyclopropenone on the scalp every week. After 6 days, upper back 0.01% DPC patch tests were scored.

The time point here: patch test 3, about 24 weeks after DPC sensitization. Documented treatment: therapeutic diphenylcyclopropenone sensitization with weekly scalp DPC. CDR3 size: 14 residues. Germline V gene lookup returns CDR1 SGHRS and CDR2 YFSETQ. Trimming cost V 4 bases and J 1 base, with 11 bases left between them. In the library, unique molecular identifiers were attached to individual cDNA molecules. TCRdb reprocessed the RACE reads with MiXCR, giving one entry per CDR3 protein. The table shows about 190,000 distinct CDR3 sequences, with around 25% occurring only once. The source was whole blood, collected in connection with sensitization to the hapten diphenylcyclopropenone (DPC). The J gene is TRBJ2-5, the V gene TRBV5-1; D possibly corresponds to TRBD1 (6 bases). This TCR was recovered from a woman aged 40 to 55 with alopecia areata. Some clones in this sample may be carry-over from other donors' samples. The CDR3 DNA reads as TGCGCCAGCAGCCCCACAGGGACCCAAGAGACCCAGTACTTC. Protein product: CASSPTGTQETQYF.